This T cell receptor (beta chain) was sequenced for a study of OX40 agonist ivuxolimab in advanced cancers. Study details: As their treatment, patients were administered ivuxolimab, an agonistic anti-OX40 (CD134) antibody. Having had anti-PD-1, anti-PD-L1 or anti-CTLA-4 therapy before was allowed, and roughly 39% had some.

Regarding the study as a whole: Among some nonresponders, normalized T-cell clonal expansion was also low.

This clone counts as medium-sized. Its antigen remains unknown. The germline V gene encodes CDR1 LNHDA and CDR2 SQIVND (reference sequence). CDR3 size: 15 residues. The junction had 6 bases not matched to a gene; V was cut back by 3 bases and J by 4 bases. The method was immunoSEQ multiplex PCR; TCRdb's version includes in-frame clones alone and lacks a portion of them. The sample has 15,000 to 20,000 clones; nearly 75% are singletons. This sample comprised CD4+ or CD8+ T cells sorted from blood, obtained in a trial of the OX40 agonist ivuxolimab. The clonotype was recovered from an adult with an advanced solid tumor such as melanoma, head and neck, liver or kidney cancer. The V call is TRBV19, the J call TRBJ2-1; 7 bases line up with TRBD2. CDR3: CASSIASGDYNEQFF. The CDR3 DNA reads as TGTGCCAGTAGTATTGCCAGCGGGGATTACAATGAGCAGTTCTTC.